The 27 T cell receptor beta chains in this list originate from one sample, sequenced in a study of blood T cell repertoires in COVID-19. Profiling relied on immunoSEQ multiplex PCR, and the TCRdb table lists in-frame clones only, not all of them. This sample has 300,000 to 500,000 clones, with over 75% found just once. Sequenced input: PBMCs or T cells enriched from blood (not recorded which). Source of these receptors: a young woman with acute COVID-19.

The chain recombines TRBV2 with TRBJ1-3, with a weak D call TRBD1 (5 bases). The CDR3 totals 12 residues. Germline V CDR1 and CDR2: SNHLY, FYNNEI. The CDR3 sequence is CEGVSSGNTIYF. The CDR3 nucleotides read TGTGAAGGGGTTTCCTCTGGAAACACCATATATTTT.

The genes are TRBV10-1 and TRBJ2-1; a weak D match, TRBD1 (6 bases). This CDR3 contains 13 residues. V was shortened by 4 bases and J by 3 bases, with 7 bases between the two germline ends. The germline V gene has CDR1 WNHNN and CDR2 SYGVQD (reference sequence). Written as DNA, the CDR3 is TGCGCCAGCAGTGTAGGGGGCTACAATGAGCAGTTCTTC. Translation: CASSVGGYNEQFF.

The chain couples TRBV5-1 to TRBJ2-7; possible D gene TRBD1, 6 bases. The V gene lost 4 bases and the J gene lost 0 bases, with 11 bases spanning the gap. The V gene's germline CDR1 is SGHRS and CDR2 YFSETQ. This CDR3 spans 14 amino acids. The CDR3 reads CASSRTVSSYEQYF. CDR3 DNA: TGCGCCAGCAGCCGGACAGTTAGCTCCTACGAGCAGTACTTC.

The rearrangement uses TRBV11-3 and TRBJ2-3, with D tentatively TRBD2 (5 bases). The CDR3 sequence is 13 residues long. Per the germline V gene, CDR1 is SGHNT and CDR2 is YENEEA. The V end lost 1 base, the J end lost 6 bases, and 8 bases lay between the germline ends. The CDR3 spells CASSLGASDTQYF. The DNA for the CDR3 is TGTGCCAGCAGCTTAGGGGCTAGCGATACGCAGTATTTT. The whole variable domain, filled in from reference TRBV11-3 and TRBJ2-3, reads EAGVVQSPRYKIIEKKQPVAFWCNPISGHNTLYWYLQNLGQGPELLIRYENEEAVDDSQLPKDRFSAERLKGVDSTLKIQPAELGDSAVYLCASSLGASDTQYFGPGTRLTVL.

This sequence joins TRBV19 and TRBJ1-5, with D tentatively TRBD1 (6 bases). The ends were cut back, 3 bases at V and 7 bases at J, with 13 bases in the middle. CDR1 is LNHDA and CDR2 is SQIVND in the germline V gene (reference sequence). CDR3 length equals 14 residues. In DNA, the CDR3 is TGTGCCAGTAGTATCGGAGGTAGGGGGCAGCCCCAGCATTTT. This encodes CASSIGGRGQPQHF.

The V call is TRBV5-6, the J call TRBJ1-1; tentatively, D is TRBD1 (5 bases). The length of the CDR3 is 15 residues. Trimming removed 0 bases at V and 0 bases at J, with 9 bases between. Germline V gene data show CDR1 as SGHDT and CDR2 as YYEEEE. CDR3 sequence reads: CASSLGAGLNTEAFF. The CDR3, as DNA: TGTGCCAGCAGCTTGGGGGCAGGGCTGAACACTGAAGCTTTCTTT.

The chain combines TRBV5-1 with TRBJ2-3, with 7 bases matching TRBD2. Germline CDR1 SGHRS, CDR2 YFSETQ. The J segment lost 1 base and the V segment lost 2 bases, leaving 7 bases of the junction unmatched. The CDR3 runs 16 residues. The DNA of the CDR3 is TGCGCCAGCAGCTTTTACAGTCTAGCGGGCACAGATACGCAGTATTTT. As protein: CASSFYSLAGTDTQYF. The entire variable domain, with the rest obtained from reference TRBV5-1 and TRBJ2-3, is as follows: KAGVTQTPRYLIKTRGQQVTLSCSPISGHRSVSWYQQTPGQGLQFLFEYFSETQRNKGNFPGRFSGRQFSNSRSEMNVSTLELGDSALYLCASSFYSLAGTDTQYFGPGTRLTVL.

The chain uses TRBV30 and TRBJ2-1; 7 bases are a match to TRBD2. Germline CDR1 and CDR2: GTSNPN and SVGIG (reference sequence). Trimming cost V 1 base and J 0 bases; bases outside gene matches: 12. The CDR3 has 18 residues. The CDR3 is CAWSGSGPGRASYNEQFF. CDR3 nucleotide sequence: TGTGCCTGGAGTGGGAGTGGGCCGGGGAGGGCCTCCTACAATGAGCAGTTCTTC.

The rearrangement uses TRBV5-6 and TRBJ2-5; 11 bases match TRBD2. V was pared by 1 base and J by 9 bases, with 11 bases of the junction left unmatched. The CDR3 contains 16 residues. The V gene's germline CDR1 is SGHDT and CDR2 YYEEEE. The CDR3 DNA reads as TGTGCCAGCAGCTTGCTAGCGGGGGGCCCTGCCGGGGCCCAGTACTTC. Translating gives CASSLLAGGPAGAQYF.

The V and J genes are TRBV7-9 and TRBJ1-5; a weak D match, TRBD1 (5 bases). The CDR3 is 13 amino acids. Germline V gives CDR1 SEHNR, CDR2 FQNEAQ (reference sequence). With 4 bases removed from V and 7 bases from J, the gap between germline ends came to 11 bases. This chain's CDR3 is CASSSGGSQPQHF. For the CDR3, the DNA is TGTGCCAGCAGCTCCGGGGGTTCACAGCCCCAGCATTTT.

The chain couples TRBV9 to TRBJ1-6; TRBD1 is a possible D gene (5 bases). The V and J ends lost 4 bases and 4 bases respectively, with 6 bases between them. CDR1 and CDR2 (germline): SGDLS, YYNGEE. CDR3 size: 13 residues. CDR3 DNA sequence: TGTGCCAGCAGCCCAGGGTATAATTCACCCCTCCACTTT. The encoded protein is CASSPGYNSPLHF.

This clone was seen a few times. This chain uses TRBV3-1 (or the pseudogene TRBV3-2) with TRBJ1-1; no firm D call. The CDR3 is 15 residues long. V was pared by 4 bases and J by 1 base, with 13 bases between. Germline V lookup: CDR1 LGHDT, CDR2 YNNKEL (reference sequence). DNA for the CDR3: TGTGCCAGCAGCCCCGGGTGGATAGGGAACACTGAAGCTTTCTTT. Its protein product is CASSPGWIGNTEAFF.

The chain has TRBV7-9 and TRBJ2-7; TRBD1 might be the D (6 bases). Looked up from germline, CDR1 is SEHNR and CDR2 is FQNEAQ (reference sequence). The CDR3 runs to 15 residues. V was cut by 0 bases and J by 6 bases, with 15 bases left in between. The chain's CDR3 is CASSLAYTQGLEQYF. The CDR3 coding sequence is TGTGCCAGCAGCTTAGCTTATACTCAGGGGCTCGAGCAGTACTTC.

The chain carries TRBV12-3 or TRBV12-4 and TRBJ1-2; 9 bases are shared with TRBD1. V gave up 9 bases and J gave up 10 bases; unmatched junction bases: 6. The CDR3 has 11 amino acids. The CDR3 loop is CASTRQGDYTF. For the CDR3, the DNA is TGTGCCAGTACCCGACAGGGGGACTACACCTTC.

The chain uses TRBV5-1 and TRBJ2-3; 7 bases agree with TRBD2. In germline, CDR1 is SGHRS, CDR2 YFSETQ. V shed 4 bases and J 1 base; nucleotides not matched to a gene: 12. CDR3 length equals 17 residues. The CDR3 spells CASSLVRSGVGTDTQYF. The CDR3 nucleotides read TGCGCCAGCAGCCTGGTACGCAGCGGGGTTGGCACAGATACGCAGTATTTT.

The rearrangement joins TRBV6-7 to TRBJ2-7; TRBD2 matches 12 bases. TRBV6-7 has ORF status, its function being uncertain. With 4 bases clipped from V and 0 bases from J, the junction kept 7 bases outside the gene matches. This CDR3 region has 17 residues. CDR3 in amino acids: CASSWLAGGYSSYEQYF. CDR3 sequence (DNA): TGTGCCAGCAGTTGGCTAGCGGGGGGGTACAGCTCCTACGAGCAGTACTTC.

The chain employs TRBV7-9 and TRBJ1-2, with no clear D. From germline, CDR1 is SEHNR and CDR2 FQNEAQ (reference sequence). With 4 bases removed from V and 1 base from J, the gap between germline ends came to 25 bases. The CDR3 runs to 19 residues. CDR3 nucleotide sequence: TGTGCCAGCAGCTCTCTCCCTTTAGCGGGAGGTAACCATAACTATGGCTACACCTTC. Translation gives CASSSLPLAGGNHNYGYTF.

The gene calls are TRBV14 and TRBJ1-2; TRBD1 matches 7 bases. This CDR3 is 12 amino acids long. Per germline, CDR1 SGHDN and CDR2 FVKESK. The J segment lost 5 bases and the V segment lost 3 bases, leaving 0 bases of the junction unmatched. This CDR3 reads CASSQTGYGYTF. As DNA, the CDR3 is TGTGCCAGCAGCCAGACAGGGTATGGCTACACCTTC.

A single count supports this clone. V and J are TRBV18 and TRBJ1-4; a possible D gene is TRBD1 (5 bases). V lost 3 bases and J lost 6, with 11 bases in between. Looked up from germline, CDR1 is KGHSH and CDR2 is LQKENI. The CDR3 is made up of 14 amino acids. CDR3 DNA sequence: TGTGCCAGCTCACCCCTGGGGGGGTATGAAAAACTGTTTTTT. Protein sequence: CASSPLGGYEKLFF.

Only one count was recorded for this clone. J is TRBJ2-5 and V is TRBV5-1; no clear D gene. There are 14 residues in the CDR3. The V gene lost 0 bases and the J gene lost 1 base, with 7 bases spanning the gap. Germline V gene lookup returns CDR1 SGHRS and CDR2 YFSETQ. CDR3 DNA sequence: TGCGCCAGCAGCTTGGCTGGCCCCCAAGAGACCCAGTACTTC. It codes for CASSLAGPQETQYF.

The chain joins TRBV11-2 to TRBJ2-7, with 11 bases matching TRBD2. The CDR3 is 13 amino acids. CDR1 and CDR2 (germline): SGHAT, FQNNGV. V shed 7 bases and J 12 bases; nucleotides not matched to a gene: 11. The CDR3 loop reads CASTITSGGAVYF. The CDR3 coding sequence is TGTGCCAGCACCATCACTAGCGGGGGAGCCGTGTACTTC.

This chain connects TRBV18 to TRBJ1-2, with a tentative D call TRBD1 (5 bases). Germline lookup yields CDR1 KGHSH and CDR2 LQKENI. Trimming removed 3 bases from V and 3 bases from J, with 20 bases in between. This CDR3 has 17 amino acids. The CDR3 DNA is TGTGCCAGCTCACCTTCCCTTCAGGGACTCGTGGACTATGGCTACACCTTC. The encoded protein is CASSPSLQGLVDYGYTF. The variable domain in full, completed from reference TRBV18 and TRBJ1-2, reads NAGVMQNPRHLVRRRGQEARLRCSPMKGHSHVYWYRQLPEEGLKFMVYLQKENIIDESGMPKERFSAEFPKEGPSILRIQQVVRGDSAAYFCASSPSLQGLVDYGYTFGSGTRLTVV.

The chain employs TRBV5-1 and TRBJ2-7, with D perhaps matching TRBD1 (6 bases). The CDR3 contains 12 residues. V was cut by 3 bases and J by 3 bases, with 7 bases left in between. Per germline, CDR1 SGHRS and CDR2 YFSETQ. DNA for the CDR3: TGCGCCAGCAGCTCGGGACACTACGAGCAGTACTTC. Translation gives CASSSGHYEQYF.

Turning to this clone: Additional DNA sequences in this sample encode the identical CDR3. CDR3 DNA: TGTGCCAGCAGCCTTAGCGGGGGACGCACAGATACGCAGTATTTT. It specifies CASSLSGGRTDTQYF. V usage is TRBV7-9 and J usage is TRBJ2-3; 9 bases map to TRBD2. Germline V lookup: CDR1 SEHNR, CDR2 FQNEAQ (reference sequence). The CDR3 has 15 amino acids. After removal of 5 bases from V and 1 base from J, the junction contained 4 bases not matched to a gene.

The rearrangement links TRBV30 to TRBJ1-2; tentatively, D is TRBD1 (6 bases). Germline-derived CDR1 and CDR2 are GTSNPN and SVGIG (reference sequence). This CDR3 has 15 amino acids. V lost 6 bases, J lost 0 bases, and 17 bases lay in between. CDR3 in amino acids: CACRRDTRTNYGYTF. The CDR3 DNA follows: TGTGCCTGTCGCAGGGACACCCGGACTAACTATGGCTACACCTTC.

This rearrangement joins TRBV12-5 to TRBJ1-4, with TRBD1 identical over 7 bases. Germline CDR1 reads LGHNT; CDR2 reads FRNRAP. V trimming: 4 bases; J trimming: 4 bases; junction bases outside the gene matches: 3. The CDR3 spans 14 residues. The CDR3 coding sequence is TGTGCTAGTGGTTCTGGACAGGTTAATGAAAAACTGTTTTTT. It yields the protein CASGSGQVNEKLFF.

Only a few counts were recorded for this clone. The chain links TRBV10-3 to TRBJ2-1; 8 nucleotides align to TRBD1. After removal of 7 bases from V and 7 bases from J, the junction contained 3 bases not matched to a gene. The CDR3 loop spans 12 amino acids. CDR1 is ENHRY, CDR2 SYGVKD, per germline. The CDR3 is CAITGGENEQFF. The CDR3 region has the DNA TGTGCCATCACAGGGGGCGAAAATGAGCAGTTCTTC.